The next 26 T cell receptor beta chains were all read from a single sample in a study of T cell responses to AZD1222 COVID-19 vaccine. Sequencing was performed with immunoSEQ multiplex PCR; in TCRdb, only in-frame clones are kept and a portion is missing. The sample shows around 260,000 clones, approximately 95% of them seen only once. The starting material was peripheral blood, obtained on day 0 of AZD1222 vaccination. Source of these receptors: an adult in good health.

V usage is TRBV6-2 or TRBV6-3 and J usage is TRBJ2-1, with D perhaps TRBD1 or TRBD2 (5 bases each). The CDR3 has 13 amino acids. The germline gives CDR1 MNHEY, CDR2 SVGEGT. V dropped 4 bases and J dropped 5 bases, with 9 bases sitting between them. The CDR3 nucleotides read TGTGCCAGCAGTTTGGGGGTGAACAATGAGCAGTTCTTC. Amino acid sequence: CASSLGVNNEQFF.

This chain links TRBV6-6 with TRBJ2-7, with TRBD1 matching over 7 bases. The CDR3 has 13 amino acids. V was pared by 5 bases and J by 5 bases, with 6 bases of the junction left unmatched. Germline V gene sequence: CDR1 MNHNY, CDR2 SVGAGI (reference sequence). As DNA, the CDR3 is TGTGCCAGCAGTAGGACAGGTTGGAACGAGCAGTACTTC. It specifies CASSRTGWNEQYF.

This chain connects TRBV4-1 to TRBJ1-6, with D unclear. The CDR3 is 17 residues long. Trimming stripped 6 bases from V and 6 bases from J, with 21 bases between. Germline CDR1 MGHRA, CDR2 YSYEKL. For the CDR3, the DNA is TGCGCCAGCAGACCAAGCATGTGGAGAAGACTTAATTCACCCCTCCACTTT. It yields the protein CASRPSMWRRLNSPLHF.

The CDR3 DNA follows: TGCGCCAGCACACCCGGGGGCCACCGCACCTACGAGCAGTACTTC. The encoded protein is CASTPGGHRTYEQYF. The chain carries TRBV5-1 and TRBJ2-7; D is possibly TRBD1 or TRBD2 (6 bases each). Trimming removed 6 bases at V and 2 bases at J, with 18 bases between. The germline V gene encodes CDR1 SGHRS and CDR2 YFSETQ. The CDR3 has 15 amino acids.

The chain links TRBV28 to TRBJ2-7, with TRBD1 as a possible D gene (6 bases). From germline, CDR1 is MDHEN and CDR2 SYDVKM. V lost 6 bases to trimming and J lost 0 bases, with 9 bases between them. This CDR3 has 13 amino acids. The DNA of the CDR3 is TGTGCCAGCAGGTTACAGGGCTCCTACGAGCAGTACTTC. Translation: CASRLQGSYEQYF. Full variable domain (missing parts from reference TRBV28 and TRBJ2-7): DVKVTQSSRYLVKRTGEKVFLECVQDMDHENMFWYRQDPGLGLRLIYFSYDVKMKEKGDIPEGYSVSREKKERFSLILESASTNQTSMYLCASRLQGSYEQYFGPGTRLTVT.

CDR3 amino acids: CASRGWGRDNSPLHF. The CDR3 DNA reads TGTGCCAGCAGGGGGTGGGGACGGGATAATTCACCCCTCCACTTT. This rearrangement joins TRBV27 to TRBJ1-6, with D possibly matching TRBD1 (5 bases). V dropped 6 bases and J dropped 5 bases, with 14 bases sitting between them. The CDR3 is 15 amino acids. CDR1 MNHEY and CDR2 SMNVEV come from the germline V gene (reference sequence).

The genes are TRBV3-1 (or the pseudogene TRBV3-2) and TRBJ1-2; TRBD1 agrees at 9 bases. The CDR3 is 16 amino acids. Looked up from germline, CDR1 is LGHDT and CDR2 is YNNKEL (reference sequence). Losses at the gene ends were 2 bases for V and 8 bases for J; bases not matched to a gene: 12. This CDR3 is CASSQTAPTGGIGYTF. Here the CDR3 DNA reads TGTGCCAGCAGCCAAACAGCCCCGACAGGGGGTATAGGCTACACCTTC.

This chain connects TRBV5-1 to TRBJ1-4; D is uncertain. Per germline, CDR1 SGHRS and CDR2 YFSETQ. This CDR3 spans 14 amino acids. V dropped 0 bases and J dropped 5 bases, with 8 bases sitting between them. The CDR3 loop is CASSLEQPNEKLFF. As DNA, the CDR3 is TGCGCCAGCAGCTTGGAACAGCCCAATGAAAAACTGTTTTTT. The full variable domain, its missing parts supplied by reference TRBV5-1 and TRBJ1-4, is KAGVTQTPRYLIKTRGQQVTLSCSPISGHRSVSWYQQTPGQGLQFLFEYFSETQRNKGNFPGRFSGRQFSNSRSEMNVSTLELGDSALYLCASSLEQPNEKLFFGSGTQLSVL.

CDR3 bases: TGTGCCAGCGGTTCGGTAATCAGCACTGAAGCTTTCTTT. Protein product: CASGSVISTEAFF. V gene TRBV12-3 or TRBV12-4 combines with J gene TRBJ1-1, with D uncertain. The CDR3 contains 13 residues. The ends were cut back, 8 bases at V and 4 bases at J, with 14 bases in the middle.

The chain has TRBV12-2 and TRBJ1-1. TRBV12-2 is listed as a pseudogene. This CDR3 region has 14 residues. The CDR3 reads CASRFDSIGTEAFF. CDR3 in DNA: TGTGCAAGTCGCTTTGACTCAATAGGGACTGAAGCTTTCTTT.

The J gene is TRBJ1-5, the V gene TRBV15, with D unresolved. V gave up 0 bases and J gave up 5 bases, with 11 bases separating them. The CDR3 covers 15 residues. CDR1 LNHNV and CDR2 YYDKDF come from the germline V gene (reference sequence). The CDR3: CATSRDRGVYQPQHF. In DNA form, the CDR3 reads TGTGCCACCAGCAGAGATCGGGGAGTCTATCAGCCCCAGCATTTT. Combining the CDR3 with reference TRBV15 and TRBJ1-5 gives the whole variable domain DAMVIQNPRYQVTQFGKPVTLSCSQTLNHNVMYWYQQKSSQAPKLLFHYYDKDFNNEADTPDNFQSRRPNTSFCFLDIRSPGLGDTAMYLCATSRDRGVYQPQHFGDGTRLSIL.

The genes are TRBV19 and TRBJ1-5, with D possibly TRBD1 on 5 matching bases. V was cut by 5 bases and J by 3 bases, with 14 bases left in between. The germline gives CDR1 LNHDA, CDR2 SQIVND (reference sequence). The CDR3 length is 15 residues. The CDR3 spells CASSPLRGFNQPQHF. CDR3 in DNA: TGTGCCAGTAGTCCCCTCCGGGGGTTCAATCAGCCCCAGCATTTT.

The gene calls are TRBV15 and TRBJ2-7, with 8 bases lining up with TRBD2. Germline assignment: CDR1 LNHNV and CDR2 YYDKDF (reference sequence). With V trimmed by 5 bases and J by 7 bases, 7 bases remained unmatched. The CDR3 is 13 residues long. The CDR3 bases are TGTGCCACCAGCGGCAGTCGGGAGGGTGAGCAGTACTTC. This translates into CATSGSREGEQYF.

The genes are TRBV6-2 or TRBV6-3 and TRBJ2-1, with D possibly being TRBD1 (5 bases). The ends were cut back, 0 bases at V and 5 bases at J, with 23 bases in the middle. The CDR3 length is 19 residues. CDR1 and CDR2 from the germline V gene are MNHEY and SVGEGT. The CDR3 bases are TGTGCCAGCAGTTACTCGAAGGGGCGCGACCACAGGTGGGACAATGAGCAGTTCTTC. Translated: CASSYSKGRDHRWDNEQFF.

The J gene is TRBJ2-5, the V gene TRBV9; no reliable D call. The V end was cut by 0 bases, the J end by 4 bases, with 10 bases between. CDR3 length: 14 residues. CDR1 is SGDLS and CDR2 is YYNGEE in the germline V gene. The CDR3 region is CASSVAAFSETQYF. CDR3 in DNA: TGTGCCAGCAGCGTAGCCGCCTTTTCAGAGACCCAGTACTTC.

The V call is TRBV4-2, the J call TRBJ2-3; either TRBD1 or TRBD2 may fit D (5 bases each). V lost 3 bases to trimming and J lost 5 bases, with 21 bases between them. This CDR3 region has 17 residues. The V gene's germline CDR1 is LGHNA and CDR2 YNFKEQ. CDR3 sequence reads: CASSHPSTGPGRDTQYF. The CDR3 region has the DNA TGTGCCAGCAGCCACCCTTCAACTGGGCCGGGGCGAGATACGCAGTATTTT.

The chain joins TRBV7-9 to TRBJ2-7; perhaps TRBD2 as D (5 bases). Trimming stripped 1 base from V and 8 bases from J, with 9 bases between. The CDR3 runs 12 residues. Germline loops: CDR1 SEHNR, CDR2 FQNEAQ (reference sequence). The CDR3 DNA follows: TGTGCCAGCAGCTTAGATTCGGGGAAGCAGTACTTC. Encoded protein: CASSLDSGKQYF.

The chain links TRBV19 to TRBJ2-7; 8 bases map to TRBD1. The CDR3 spans 15 residues. V shed 5 bases and J 1 base; nucleotides not matched to a gene: 7. The germline V gene encodes CDR1 LNHDA and CDR2 SQIVND (reference sequence). The CDR3 nucleotides are TGTGCCAGTAGTGCCTGGGACAGGCAATCCTACGAGCAGTACTTC. Translated, it gives CASSAWDRQSYEQYF.

This clone is a singleton in its sample. The rearrangement joins TRBV7-9 to TRBJ2-1; TRBD2 might be the D (6 bases). V lost 4 bases and J lost 5, with 9 bases in between. This CDR3 comprises 13 residues. The V gene's germline CDR1 is SEHNR and CDR2 FQNEAQ (reference sequence). CDR3 nucleotides: TGTGCCAGCAGCTCCAGCGGGCACAATGAGCAGTTCTTC. Amino acids: CASSSSGHNEQFF.

This chain links TRBV7-9 with TRBJ1-2, with D uncertain. Trimming shortened V by 3 bases and J by 7 bases, and 12 bases separated the two germline ends. CDR1 SEHNR and CDR2 FQNEAQ come from the germline V gene (reference sequence). The CDR3 is made up of 13 amino acids. In nucleotides, the CDR3 is TGTGCCAGCAGCTTCAGTCAACAGCCTGGCTACACCTTC. Amino acids: CASSFSQQPGYTF.

This chain connects TRBV9 to TRBJ2-3; D unresolved. This CDR3 spans 13 amino acids. V was shortened by 0 bases and J by 2 bases, with 4 bases between the two germline ends. Germline lookup yields CDR1 SGDLS and CDR2 YYNGEE. CDR3 protein: CASSVGPTDTQYF. The CDR3 coding sequence is TGTGCCAGCAGCGTAGGGCCCACAGATACGCAGTATTTT.

The chain uses TRBV7-2 and TRBJ2-7; D remains unclear. CDR1 and CDR2 (germline): SGHTA, FQGNSA. Trimming took 1 base from V and 1 from J, leaving 8 bases between them. This CDR3 spans 14 amino acids. The CDR3 here is CASSLGGKSYEQYF. DNA for the CDR3: TGTGCCAGCAGCTTAGGTGGCAAATCCTACGAGCAGTACTTC. Using reference TRBV7-2 and TRBJ2-7 for the parts outside the CDR3, the full variable domain is GAGVSQSPSNKVTEKGKDVELRCDPISGHTALYWYRQSLGQGLEFLIYFQGNSAPDKSGLPSDRFSAERTGGSVSTLTIQRTQQEDSAVYLCASSLGGKSYEQYFGPGTRLTVT.

The J gene is TRBJ2-1, the V gene TRBV2; D is uncertain. CDR1 and CDR2 from the germline V gene are SNHLY and FYNNEI. V lost 6 bases and J 7 bases, leaving 13 bases between the germline ends. This CDR3 is 13 amino acids long. The CDR3 here is CASRVERKNEQFF. The CDR3 DNA is TGTGCCAGCAGGGTGGAGAGGAAGAATGAGCAGTTCTTC.

The chain joins TRBV19 to TRBJ2-2; 8 bases fit TRBD2. The germline V gene encodes CDR1 LNHDA and CDR2 SQIVND (reference sequence). J was trimmed by 5 bases and V by 4 bases; bases with no gene match: 6. The CDR3 runs 15 residues. The DNA for the CDR3 is TGTGCCAGTAGTACTATAGCGGGGATGACCGGGGAGCTGTTTTTT. As protein: CASSTIAGMTGELFF.

J is TRBJ2-2 and V is TRBV5-1; TRBD1 matches 9 bases. Germline V gene sequence: CDR1 SGHRS, CDR2 YFSETQ. This CDR3 is built from 14 residues. Unmatched junction bases numbered 2, after V lost 2 bases and J lost 6 bases. The CDR3 reads CASSLTGGPGELFF. The CDR3 DNA follows: TGCGCCAGCAGCTTAACAGGGGGCCCCGGGGAGCTGTTTTTT.

The rearrangement uses TRBV29-1 and TRBJ1-3, with 9 bases fitting TRBD1. V lost 0 bases, J lost 5 bases, and 2 bases stayed unmatched. In germline, CDR1 is SQVTM, CDR2 ANQGSEA. The length of the CDR3 is 14 residues. CDR3 sequence reads: CSVEETGGRNTIYF. The CDR3 region has the DNA TGCAGCGTTGAAGAGACAGGGGGTAGAAACACCATATATTTT.